This T cell receptor (beta chain) was sequenced during a study of T cell responses to AZD1222 COVID-19 vaccine. Per germline, CDR1 LNHDA and CDR2 SQIVND (reference sequence). V gave up 7 bases and J gave up 5 bases; unmatched junction bases: 10. The CDR3 runs to 15 residues. Assay: immunoSEQ multiplex PCR; the TCRdb copy retains only in-frame clones and omits some. The table has about 150,000 clones, about 93% seen once. The table lists this clone with a count of one. V and J are TRBV19 and TRBJ1-5; 8 bases align to TRBD1. This TCR was sampled from an adult in good health. This sample comprised peripheral blood, obtained on day 0 of AZD1222 vaccination. The CDR3, as DNA: TGTGCCAGTAAAATAAGACAGGGGATTGATCAGCCCCAGCATTTT. It specifies CASKIRQGIDQPQHF.